The sequence of this T cell receptor (beta chain) was determined in a study of graft-versus-host responses after intestinal transplantation. Profiled with immunoSEQ multiplex PCR; TCRdb holds only in-frame clones, not every one. In the table there are 25,000 to 30,000 clones, 90% to 95% of which are singletons. V shed 3 bases, J shed 7 bases, and the junction held 8 bases outside the gene matches. Germline loops: CDR1 SGDLS, CDR2 YYNGEE. The CDR3 is 15 amino acids. Material: PBMCs, obtained 18 days after transplant. This TCR was recovered from a human patient who received an intestinal transplant, so some T cells may come from the graft donor. J is TRBJ2-2 and V is TRBV9; 8 bases align to TRBD2. The CDR3 nucleotides read TGTGCCAGCAGCGCCCAGCGGGGGCGGGGCGGGGAGCTGTTTTTT. It codes for CASSAQRGRGGELFF.